This TCR beta chain was identified during a study of PD-1 blockade in classical Hodgkin lymphoma. Looking at the study overall: Patients got intravenous nivolumab 3 mg/kg every 2 weeks.

The repertoire was sequenced with immunoSEQ multiplex PCR; TCRdb's copy has only in-frame clones and lacks some. The table shows about 85,000 clones, with 80% to 95% occurring only once. V shed 3 bases, J shed 13 bases, and the junction held 4 bases outside the gene matches. This CDR3 is built from 11 residues. Germline CDR1 is DFQATT and CDR2 is SNEGSKA (reference sequence). Study-wide findings and caveats: There remain no defined causes for the repertoire differences, which possibly reflect disease activity or prior therapy. Later analyses included only patients treated at least 1 year post-ASCT.

All patients relapsed after autologous stem cell transplantation, and brentuximab vedotin exposure varied. Each best response was a complete response, a partial response or progressive disease. As for this clone: No antigen is known for it.

The receptor comes from a human donor with classical Hodgkin lymphoma. The specimen comprised peripheral blood mononuclear cells (PBMCs), sampled before the second cycle of nivolumab. The rearrangement links TRBV20-1 to TRBJ2-1, with 9 bases aligning to TRBD2. DNA of the CDR3: TGCAGTGCTAGTGAGACTAGCGGTCAGTTCTTC. Encoded protein: CSASETSGQFF.